A single sample is the source of the 25 T cell receptor beta chains below, sequenced in a study of human T cells and chemical hapten exposure. Time point noted: patch test 1, 2 weeks after DPC sensitization. Treatment here: therapeutic diphenylcyclopropenone sensitization with weekly scalp DPC. TCRdb re-called the RACE reads with MiXCR, one entry per CDR3 protein. The table records some 350,000 distinct CDR3 sequences, 5.5% to 8% of them present only once. Specimen: whole blood, collected in connection with sensitization to the hapten diphenylcyclopropenone (DPC). These receptors were collected from a woman in her late teens or twenties with alopecia areata. Some clones in this sample may be carry-over from other donors' samples.

There are a few counts of this clonotype. Mismatch with germline at one junction end may stem from a read error. The V call is TRBV7-7, the J call TRBJ1-5, with a tentative D call TRBD1 (5 bases). The V gene's germline CDR1 is SSHAT and CDR2 FNYEAQ (reference sequence). The CDR3 contains 17 residues. Written as DNA, the CDR3 is TGTGCTAGCAGCTTAGACGGGGCAGACTTAGGCAATCAGCCCCAGCATTTT. Its translation: CASSLDGADLGNQPQHF. Full variable domain (rest looked up from reference TRBV7-7 and TRBJ1-5): GAGVSQSPRYKVTKRGQDVTLRCDPISSHATLYWYQQALGQGPEFLTYFNYEAQPDKSGLPSDRFSAERPEGSISTLTIQRTEQRDSAMYRCASSLDGADLGNQPQHFGDGTRLSIL.

In this sample, this clonotype turned up a few times. The chain uses TRBV19 and TRBJ2-7; D perhaps matches TRBD1 (5 bases). Trimming left V 3 bases short and J 2 bases short, with 14 bases between. The CDR3 sequence is 15 residues long. CDR1 is LNHDA, CDR2 SQIVND, per germline (reference sequence). CDR3 bases: TGTGCCAGTAGTATGTTGGCAGGGAATACCTACGAGCAGTACTTC. This codes for CASSMLAGNTYEQYF. The full variable domain, with the rest looked up from reference TRBV19 and TRBJ2-7, is DGGITQSPKYLFRKEGQNVTLSCEQNLNHDAMYWYRQDPGQGLRLIYYSQIVNDFQKGDIAEGYSVSREKKESFPLTVTSAQKNPTAFYLCASSMLAGNTYEQYFGPGTRLTVT.

V and J are TRBV6-5 and TRBJ1-4, with 8 bases aligning to TRBD1. The V and J ends lost 2 bases and 8 bases, in that order; junction bases with no gene match: 4. This CDR3 has 14 residues. Germline-derived CDR1 and CDR2 are MNHEY and SVGAGI. As DNA, the CDR3 is TGTGCCAGCAGTTACGGGACAGGAGCCGAAAAACTGTTTTTT. Its protein is CASSYGTGAEKLFF.

In regard to this clonotype: Given a much more abundant clone one base away, this may be a read error. It is likely a read error, because the conserved phenylalanine at the end of the CDR3 is missing. The CDR3 sequence is CASSLAGGYGNEQFL. Here the CDR3 DNA reads TGTGCCAGCAGCTTAGCGGGGGGGTATGGAAATGAGCAGTTCTTA. This chain uses TRBV12-3 or TRBV12-4 with TRBJ2-1; 11 nucleotides match TRBD2. CDR3 size: 15 residues.

This rearrangement joins TRBV18 to TRBJ2-3, with D perhaps matching TRBD1 (6 bases). The CDR3 runs 15 residues. The germline V gene encodes CDR1 KGHSH and CDR2 LQKENI. V was pared by 1 base and J by 1 base, with 9 bases between. The CDR3 DNA reads TGTGCCAGCTCACCACAGGGGGTTCGCACAGATACGCAGTATTTT. It is translated as CASSPQGVRTDTQYF.

The chain carries TRBV5-5 and TRBJ2-3, with D possibly being TRBD1 (6 bases). Per germline, CDR1 SGHKS and CDR2 YYEKEE (reference sequence). Between the trimmed V and J ends, which lost 1 base and 0 bases, there was a span of 18 bases. The CDR3 loop spans 18 amino acids. The CDR3 nucleotides read TGTGCCAGCAGCTTGTTGAGGGTCGACAGGCCGAGCACAGATACGCAGTATTTT. Its protein product is CASSLLRVDRPSTDTQYF.

The V call is TRBV6-2 or TRBV6-3, the J call TRBJ1-4; D remains unclear. The V and J ends lost 6 bases and 6 bases respectively, with 14 bases between them. This CDR3 contains 14 residues. The germline CDR1 and CDR2 sequences are MNHEY and SVGEGT. This chain's CDR3 is CASRSHTLDEKLFF. CDR3 DNA: TGTGCCAGCAGGTCCCATACTTTGGATGAAAAACTGTTTTTT.

The sample holds a few counts of this clonotype. CDR3 sequence reads: CSVWRRDTQYF. In DNA, the CDR3 is TGCAGCGTGTGGAGGCGGGATACGCAGTATTTT. V and J are TRBV29-1 and TRBJ2-3; D might be TRBD2 (5 bases). Trimming left V 6 bases short and J 6 bases short, with 10 bases between. The CDR3 sequence is 11 residues long. Germline CDR1 SQVTM, CDR2 ANQGSEA.

This clonotype was observed a handful of times. In DNA, the CDR3 is TGTGCCACCAGTGGTGAGGCGGGGGGGTACACCGGGGAGCTGTTTTTT. Amino acids: CATSGEAGGYTGELFF. The J gene is TRBJ2-2, the V gene TRBV24-1; 9 bases map to TRBD2. The V gene's germline CDR1 is KGHDR and CDR2 SFDVKD. This CDR3 contains 16 residues. The V gene end was trimmed by 5 bases and the J gene end by 3 bases; junction bases not matched to a gene: 6.

This clonotype was seen ten or more times. The chain employs TRBV5-1 and TRBJ2-5; no reliable D call. Germline lookup yields CDR1 SGHRS and CDR2 YFSETQ. This CDR3 has 13 amino acids. V lost 0 bases to trimming and J lost 5 bases, with 8 bases between them. CDR3: CASSLVLGETQYF. In DNA, the CDR3 is TGCGCCAGCAGCTTGGTCCTGGGGGAGACCCAGTACTTC.

The V call is TRBV5-1, the J call TRBJ1-2; D is unclear. CDR3 length equals 15 residues. The germline gives CDR1 SGHRS, CDR2 YFSETQ. Trimming shortened V by 0 bases and J by 4 bases, and 13 bases separated the two germline ends. The CDR3 DNA sequence: TGCGCCAGCAGCTTGGACAGCCCTTATCCCTATGGCTACACCTTC. Translation gives CASSLDSPYPYGYTF.

The chain's CDR3 is CASSQGGTGDGYTF. In DNA, the CDR3 is TGCGCCAGCAGCCAAGGAGGGACAGGGGATGGCTACACCTTC. The chain joins TRBV4-3 to TRBJ1-2, with 10 bases identical to TRBD1. J lost 6 bases, V lost 1 base, and 2 bases had no gene match. The CDR3 consists of 14 residues. Germline CDR1 reads LGHNA; CDR2 reads YSLEER.

V gene TRBV12-3 or TRBV12-4 combines with J gene TRBJ2-6; no definite D call. V was cut by 6 bases and J by 6 bases, with 15 bases left in between. This CDR3 spans 15 amino acids. The CDR3 here is CASRGGPTPANVLTF. CDR3 sequence (DNA): TGTGCCAGCAGGGGTGGACCAACTCCGGCCAACGTCCTGACTTTC.

This clonotype was seen many times. V and J are TRBV20-1 and TRBJ2-7, with 8 bases fitting TRBD1. The CDR3 runs to 16 residues. The V gene end was trimmed by 0 bases and the J gene end by 5 bases; junction bases not matched to a gene: 12. In germline, CDR1 is DFQATT, CDR2 SNEGSKA (reference sequence). This chain's CDR3 is CSARDRPETGEDEQYF. CDR3 DNA sequence: TGCAGTGCTAGAGATAGGCCCGAGACAGGGGAGGACGAGCAGTACTTC.

The chain joins TRBV4-1 to TRBJ1-5; 8 positions agree with TRBD1. Germline loops: CDR1 MGHRA, CDR2 YSYEKL. The length of the CDR3 is 16 residues. The V and J ends lost 3 bases and 4 bases, in that order; junction bases with no gene match: 8. The CDR3 DNA sequence: TGCGCCAGCAGCCAGGGCGGGACAGGCCCAAATCAGCCCCAGCATTTT. Its translation is CASSQGGTGPNQPQHF.

This clonotype was seen at least ten times. The V and J genes are TRBV3-1 and TRBJ1-4, with D unclear. The CDR3 covers 11 residues. Germline CDR1 is LGHDT and CDR2 is YNNKEL (reference sequence). V lost 0 bases to trimming and J lost 15 bases, with 8 bases between them. The CDR3 nucleotides read TGTGCCAGCAGCCAAGAGGGGTCCTTGTTTTTT. It is translated as CASSQEGSLFF.

In this sample, this clonotype turned up a few times. The V call is TRBV12-3 or TRBV12-4, the J call TRBJ2-1, with TRBD2 matching over 9 bases. The CDR3 spans 15 residues. V lost 2 bases, J lost 2 bases, and 1 base stayed unmatched. Here the CDR3 DNA reads TGTGCCAGCAGTTTACTAGCGGGGCCCTACAATGAGCAGTTCTTC. Encoded protein: CASSLLAGPYNEQFF.

This clonotype has at least ten counts. The chain recombines TRBV2 with TRBJ2-3, with 10 positions matching TRBD1. The trim removed 6 bases at V and 4 bases at J, leaving 4 bases unmatched. Per germline, CDR1 SNHLY and CDR2 FYNNEI. The CDR3 runs 14 residues. The CDR3 nucleotides read TGTGCCAGCAGCGGACAGGGGGGCGCAGATACGCAGTATTTT. Translation gives CASSGQGGADTQYF.

The rearrangement joins TRBV28 to TRBJ2-7, with 7 bases lining up with TRBD1. The V gene end was trimmed by 7 bases and the J gene end by 4 bases; junction bases not matched to a gene: 10. Germline CDR1 and CDR2: MDHEN and SYDVKM. This CDR3 spans 14 amino acids. CDR3 coding DNA: TGTGCCAGCATCAGAGGGGGCAGTGTTTACGAGCAGTACTTC. It translates to CASIRGGSVYEQYF. Based on the CDR3 plus reference TRBV28 and TRBJ2-7, the full variable domain is DVKVTQSSRYLVKRTGEKVFLECVQDMDHENMFWYRQDPGLGLRLIYFSYDVKMKEKGDIPEGYSVSREKKERFSLILESASTNQTSMYLCASIRGGSVYEQYFGPGTRLTVT.

A few counts support this clonotype. The V call is TRBV7-9, the J call TRBJ2-3; the D call may be TRBD1 or TRBD2 (6 bases each). This CDR3 comprises 15 residues. Looked up from germline, CDR1 is SEHNR and CDR2 is FQNEAQ (reference sequence). Deletions cut 4 bases from V and 6 bases from J, with 17 bases between. The CDR3 spells CASSSGGLSGDTQYF. The CDR3 nucleotides are TGTGCCAGCAGCTCCGGGGGCCTCAGCGGGGATACGCAGTATTTT.

The chain uses TRBV6-5 and TRBJ1-6; 10 bases fit TRBD1. Trimming at V came to 4 bases and at J to 5 bases, leaving 5 bases not matched to a gene. The V gene's germline CDR1 is MNHEY and CDR2 SVGAGI. CDR3 length: 16 amino acids. The CDR3 region has the DNA TGTGCCAGCAGTTCCAGACAGGGGGCGAATAATTCACCCCTCCACTTT. Protein: CASSSRQGANNSPLHF.

The gene calls are TRBV9 and TRBJ1-2; no clear D. V dropped 0 bases and J dropped 4 bases, with 16 bases sitting between them. The germline CDR1 and CDR2 sequences are SGDLS and YYNGEE. The CDR3 runs 16 residues. The CDR3 sequence: CASSVAEKAQIYGYTF. DNA of the CDR3: TGTGCCAGCAGCGTAGCAGAGAAAGCCCAGATCTATGGCTACACCTTC.

This clonotype was picked up a small number of times. This chain uses TRBV12-3 or TRBV12-4 with TRBJ2-1; D is perhaps TRBD2 (5 bases). Trimming left V 3 bases short and J 8 bases short, with 14 bases between. CDR3 size: 14 residues. The CDR3 reads CASSFSLAIYEQFF. As DNA, the CDR3 is TGTGCCAGCAGTTTTAGTCTAGCCATTTATGAGCAGTTCTTC.

This chain connects TRBV28 to TRBJ1-2; D call uncertain. Germline lookup yields CDR1 MDHEN and CDR2 SYDVKM. Trimming removed 2 bases from V and 4 bases from J, with 14 bases in between. The CDR3 spans 15 residues. The CDR3 DNA reads as TGTGCCAGCAGTTTACCATCCTCAGGCCTCTATGGCTACACCTTC. It encodes CASSLPSSGLYGYTF.

This clonotype came up a few times. The CDR3 nucleotides read TGTGCCAGCAGTGCCGGGGCCTCAGTACCCTACGAGCAGTACTTC. This translates into CASSAGASVPYEQYF. The rearrangement joins TRBV27 to TRBJ2-7; D may correspond to TRBD1 or TRBD2 (5 bases each). Germline V gene data show CDR1 as MNHEY and CDR2 as SMNVEV (reference sequence). V lost 5 bases and J lost 2, with 16 bases in between. The CDR3 loop spans 15 amino acids.